The next 22 T cell receptor beta chains were all read from a single sample in a study of cytomegalovirus exposure and HLA in healthy donors. In the PCR, 60 Vbeta and 13 Jbeta primers were used. Using immunoSEQ multiplex PCR, the repertoire was profiled, and TCRdb retains in-frame clones only, with some absent. The sample data list under 150,000 clones. What was sequenced was PBMCs. The source is a middle-aged woman in good health and CMV-seronegative.

This chain joins TRBV19 and TRBJ1-1; D unresolved. The CDR3 sequence is 11 residues long. V lost 3 bases and J lost 8, with 7 bases in between. From germline, CDR1 is LNHDA and CDR2 SQIVND (reference sequence). CDR3 amino acids: CASSIWQEAFF. The DNA for the CDR3 is TGTGCCAGTAGTATCTGGCAGGAAGCTTTCTTT.

The chain joins TRBV7-2 to TRBJ2-1; TRBD2 agrees at 11 bases. This CDR3 contains 14 residues. CDR1 and CDR2 from the germline V gene are SGHTA and FQGNSA. V gave up 5 bases and J gave up 7 bases; unmatched junction bases: 4. The CDR3 nucleotides are TGTGCCAGCAGCCCCGGACTAGCGGGTAATGAGCAGTTCTTC. Its translation: CASSPGLAGNEQFF.

The chain has TRBV29-1 and TRBJ1-1; the D gene is possibly TRBD1 (6 bases). The CDR3 is 12 amino acids. CDR1 is SQVTM, CDR2 ANQGSEA, per germline. Trimming removed 4 bases at V and 4 bases at J, with 10 bases between. The DNA of the CDR3 is TGCAGCGTTGGAGGGGGGGGCACTGAAGCTTTCTTT. As protein: CSVGGGGTEAFF.

The chain carries TRBV28 and TRBJ1-2, with D unresolved. Trimming shortened V by 2 bases and J by 1 base, and 5 bases separated the two germline ends. Germline CDR1 reads MDHEN; CDR2 reads SYDVKM. The CDR3 covers 13 residues. The chain's CDR3 is CASSLGLNYGYTF. The CDR3 nucleotides read TGTGCCAGCAGTTTAGGGCTTAACTATGGCTACACCTTC.

The CDR3 loop reads CASSRSGGAGDEQFF. Here the CDR3 DNA reads TGTGCCAGCAGTCGGAGCGGGGGGGCCGGCGATGAGCAGTTCTTC. This chain links TRBV7-2 with TRBJ2-1, with 10 positions matching TRBD2. Germline CDR1 reads SGHTA; CDR2 reads FQGNSA. The CDR3 is 15 amino acids. With V trimmed by 6 bases and J by 8 bases, 10 bases remained unmatched.

A remark on this clone: An end of the junction does not agree with germline; a read error may underlie this. This chain uses TRBV7-7 with TRBJ2-3; 9 bases line up with TRBD1. Per the germline V gene, CDR1 is SSHAT and CDR2 is FNYEAQ (reference sequence). This CDR3 spans 15 amino acids. This chain's CDR3 is CASSPTGGRTDTQYF. The DNA of the CDR3 is TGTGCTAGCAGCCCTACAGGGGGCCGCACAGATACGCAGTATTTT.

This chain uses TRBV27 with TRBJ2-3, with 9 bases identical to TRBD1. This CDR3 comprises 13 residues. Unmatched junction bases numbered 6, after V lost 10 bases and J lost 4 bases. The germline gives CDR1 MNHEY, CDR2 SMNVEV (reference sequence). As DNA, the CDR3 is TGTGCCACCCGCCGGACAGGGGCAGATACGCAGTATTTT. Protein product: CATRRTGADTQYF.

The rearrangement links TRBV7-2 to TRBJ1-2, with no clear D. Trimming left V 5 bases short and J 3 bases short, with 13 bases between. Germline assignment: CDR1 SGHTA and CDR2 FQGNSA. The CDR3 length is 14 residues. The CDR3 loop reads CASSGGPGDYGYTF. The CDR3 DNA is TGTGCCAGCAGCGGAGGGCCGGGTGACTATGGCTACACCTTC. Full variable domain (missing parts from reference TRBV7-2 and TRBJ1-2): GAGVSQSPSNKVTEKGKDVELRCDPISGHTALYWYRQSLGQGLEFLIYFQGNSAPDKSGLPSDRFSAERTGGSVSTLTIQRTQQEDSAVYLCASSGGPGDYGYTFGSGTRLTVV.

The V and J genes are TRBV6-6 and TRBJ1-2; D uncertain. This CDR3 is built from 12 residues. V was clipped by 8 bases and J by 7 bases, with 14 bases between them. Germline CDR1 MNHNY, CDR2 SVGAGI (reference sequence). As DNA, the CDR3 is TGTGCCAGCCAGTCCGGCGGTTCTGGCTACACCTTC. Translated: CASQSGGSGYTF.

The CDR3 DNA reads TGTGCCAGCACTAAGGACAAGAACACTGAAGCTTTCTTT. It encodes CASTKDKNTEAFF. The rearrangement uses TRBV2 and TRBJ1-1; D is possibly TRBD1 (5 bases). Trimming took 7 bases from V and 1 from J, leaving 10 bases between them. The CDR3 contains 13 residues. CDR1 and CDR2 (germline): SNHLY, FYNNEI.

A remark on this clone: Mismatch with germline at one junction end may stem from a read error. The chain carries TRBV29-1 and TRBJ2-1; 12 nucleotides match TRBD1. Germline values: CDR1 SQVTM, CDR2 ANQGSEA. The CDR3 is 10 residues long. CDR3 sequence (DNA): TGCAGCGTTGAGGGGGACAGGGGGCTCTTC. Residues: CSVEGDRGLF.

V and J are TRBV10-3 and TRBJ1-1; D may be TRBD1 (6 bases). The CDR3 consists of 12 residues. The V end lost 2 bases, the J end lost 11 bases, and 12 bases lay between the germline ends. The germline V gene encodes CDR1 ENHRY and CDR2 SYGVKD. CDR3 nucleotide sequence: TGTGCCATCAGTGAGACACAGGGTCTTGCTTTCTTT. Translating gives CAISETQGLAFF.

The rearrangement links TRBV11-1 to TRBJ2-4, with 7 bases identical to TRBD1. This CDR3 comprises 14 residues. CDR1 SGHAT and CDR2 FQDESV come from the germline V gene (reference sequence). V dropped 5 bases and J dropped 8; count of bases not matched to a gene: 9. The CDR3 sequence: CASSARQGFDIQYF. Here the CDR3 DNA reads TGTGCCAGCAGCGCCCGACAGGGTTTCGACATTCAGTACTTC.

V and J are TRBV5-1 and TRBJ2-5, with 10 bases fitting TRBD1. CDR3 size: 16 residues. Looked up from germline, CDR1 is SGHRS and CDR2 is YFSETQ. Trimming cost V 2 bases and J 0 bases; bases outside gene matches: 4. CDR3 nucleotides: TGCGCCAGCAGCTTCGAGGGACAGGGGTACCAAGAGACCCAGTACTTC. Residues: CASSFEGQGYQETQYF. The full variable domain, rest sourced from reference TRBV5-1 and TRBJ2-5, is KAGVTQTPRYLIKTRGQQVTLSCSPISGHRSVSWYQQTPGQGLQFLFEYFSETQRNKGNFPGRFSGRQFSNSRSEMNVSTLELGDSALYLCASSFEGQGYQETQYFGPGTRLLVL.

J is TRBJ1-6 and V is TRBV6-6, with TRBD1 as a possible D gene (6 bases). Germline CDR1 is MNHNY and CDR2 is SVGAGI (reference sequence). The V and J ends lost 6 bases and 4 bases respectively, with 13 bases between them. The length of the CDR3 is 15 residues. CDR3: CASRGHSGYNSPLHF. Written as DNA, the CDR3 is TGTGCCAGCAGGGGACATTCAGGATATAATTCACCCCTCCACTTT.

V and J are TRBV5-1 and TRBJ1-2; the D gene is possibly TRBD1 (5 bases). V was cut by 5 bases and J by 5 bases, with 16 bases left in between. Germline CDR1 reads SGHRS; CDR2 reads YFSETQ. This CDR3 has 14 amino acids. CDR3 amino acids: CASRPRGIHYGYTF. The DNA for the CDR3 is TGCGCCAGCAGGCCGCGGGGGATTCATTATGGCTACACCTTC.

The chain uses TRBV6-5 and TRBJ1-3, with unresolved D. Germline CDR1 is MNHEY and CDR2 is SVGAGI. This CDR3 is 14 amino acids long. V was cut by 8 bases and J by 0 bases, with 11 bases left in between. The CDR3 coding sequence is TGTGCCAGCTCCCGCTACGTCTCTGGAAACACCATATATTTT. This sequence encodes CASSRYVSGNTIYF.

DNA for the CDR3: TGTGCCAGCAGTGGTCAGGGGGCTCATTACGAGCAGTACTTC. Amino acid sequence: CASSGQGAHYEQYF. This chain uses TRBV27 with TRBJ2-7; 8 bases agree with TRBD1. The trim removed 5 bases at V and 4 bases at J, leaving 7 bases unmatched. This CDR3 contains 14 residues. Germline CDR1 MNHEY, CDR2 SMNVEV (reference sequence).

The chain joins TRBV6-1 to TRBJ2-6; D gene unclear. V lost 11 bases to trimming and J lost 3 bases, with 11 bases between them. Per germline, CDR1 MNHNS and CDR2 SASEGT. The CDR3 runs 13 residues. This chain's CDR3 is CAYYPGGANVLTF. Here the CDR3 DNA reads TGTGCCTACTATCCTGGTGGGGCCAACGTCCTGACTTTC.

V usage is TRBV6-5 and J usage is TRBJ2-7; 7 bases are shared with TRBD1. Trimming took 6 bases from V and 1 from J; bases not matched to a gene: 9. Germline assignment: CDR1 MNHEY and CDR2 SVGAGI. The CDR3 covers 15 residues. The CDR3, as DNA: TGTGCCAGCAGAACCCCAGGGACAGCATCCTACGAGCAGTACTTC. Its protein is CASRTPGTASYEQYF.

This rearrangement joins TRBV4-1 to TRBJ2-3; TRBD2 aligns across 7 bases. Germline V gene sequence: CDR1 MGHRA, CDR2 YSYEKL. After removal of 4 bases from V and 0 bases from J, the junction contained 1 base not matched to a gene. The CDR3 loop spans 14 amino acids. CDR3 bases: TGCGCCAGCAGCCTGGGACTAAGCACAGATACGCAGTATTTT. Translating gives CASSLGLSTDTQYF.

Regarding this clone: The junction departs from germline at one end; a sequencing error may be responsible. V usage is TRBV29-1 and J usage is TRBJ1-3; 7 bases line up with TRBD1. CDR1 SQVTM and CDR2 ANQGSEA come from the germline V gene. The CDR3 length is 14 residues. CDR3 residues: CGVEGNRGGNTIYF. CDR3 coding DNA: TGCGGCGTTGAGGGGAACAGGGGAGGAAACACCATATATTTT.